This TCR beta chain stems from a study of control samples from healthy donors and cancer patients. With respect to this clone: Relative to the germline gene, one junction end is altered; a read error may explain this.

The assay was immunoSEQ multiplex PCR, and TCRdb's table has in-frame clones only and misses some. The sample has around 150,000 clones, roughly 94% seen once; the top ten hold 14%. This CDR3 region has 14 residues. Per the germline V gene, CDR1 is SEHNR and CDR2 is FQNEAQ (reference sequence). The chain has TRBV7-9 and TRBJ1-3; D uncertain. Sequencing input: PBMCs. This receptor was taken from a man between 60 and 70 years old with colorectal cancer. CDR3 protein: CPSSFHDSGNTIYF. DNA of the CDR3: TGTCCCAGCAGCTTCCACGACTCTGGAAACACCATATATTTT.